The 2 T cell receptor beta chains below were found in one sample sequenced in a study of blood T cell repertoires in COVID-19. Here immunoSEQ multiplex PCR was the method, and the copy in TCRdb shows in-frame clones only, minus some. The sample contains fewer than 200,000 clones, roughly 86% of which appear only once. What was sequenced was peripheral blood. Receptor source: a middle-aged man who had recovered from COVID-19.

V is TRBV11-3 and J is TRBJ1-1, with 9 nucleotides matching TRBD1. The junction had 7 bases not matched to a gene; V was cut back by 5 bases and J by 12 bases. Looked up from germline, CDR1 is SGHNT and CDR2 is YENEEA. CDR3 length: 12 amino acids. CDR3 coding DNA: TGTGCCAGCAGCAACCGGGACAGGGTACCTTTCTTT. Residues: CASSNRDRVPFF.

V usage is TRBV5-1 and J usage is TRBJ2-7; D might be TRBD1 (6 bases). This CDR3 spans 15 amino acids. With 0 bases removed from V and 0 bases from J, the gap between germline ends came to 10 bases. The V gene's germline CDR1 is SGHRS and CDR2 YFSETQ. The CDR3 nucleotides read TGCGCCAGCAGCTTGGCTGGGGGCAGCTCCTACGAGCAGTACTTC. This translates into CASSLAGGSSYEQYF.